The clone carrying this TCR beta chain occurred a few times. Its antigen remains unidentified. Germline V gene lookup returns CDR1 MNHEY and CDR2 SVGEGT. The CDR3 is 14 residues long. The V end was cut by 7 bases, the J end by 6 bases, with 19 bases between. Overall study findings and caveats: Larger-cohort validation covered only one TCR beta V-J rearrangement.

Memory CD4+ cells were defined as CD4+CD45RO+CD25-. TCRdb used MiXCR to reprocess the 5' RACE reads, holding one entry per CDR3 protein. The sample lists about 41,000 distinct CDR3 sequences, 25% to 30% occurring once. The chain links TRBV6-2 or TRBV6-3 to TRBJ2-7; D is perhaps TRBD2 (6 bases). Sequenced: memory CD4+ T cells sorted from a lymph node. The subset was: memory CD4+ T cells, CD4+CD45RO+CD25-. The receptor was isolated from a female donor with breast cancer. For the CDR3, the DNA is TGTGCCAGCATTGGGGGGACTCCCTTTGGCGAGCAGTACTTC. Translation gives CASIGGTPFGEQYF.